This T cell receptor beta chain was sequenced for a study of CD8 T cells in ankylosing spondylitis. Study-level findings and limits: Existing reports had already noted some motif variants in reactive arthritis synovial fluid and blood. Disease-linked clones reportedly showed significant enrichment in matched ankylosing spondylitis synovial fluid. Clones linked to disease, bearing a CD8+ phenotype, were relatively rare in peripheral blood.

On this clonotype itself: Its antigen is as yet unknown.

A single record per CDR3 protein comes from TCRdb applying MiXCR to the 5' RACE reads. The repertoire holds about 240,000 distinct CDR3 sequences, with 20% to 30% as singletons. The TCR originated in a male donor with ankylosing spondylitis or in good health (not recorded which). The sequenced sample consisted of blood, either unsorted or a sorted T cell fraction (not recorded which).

CDR3 residues: CSVASGDSPYNEQFF. CDR3 nucleotides: TGCAGCGTTGCCAGCGGGGACTCCCCTTACAATGAGCAGTTCTTC. The chain couples TRBV29-1 to TRBJ2-1; 7 bases are shared with TRBD2. Germline loops: CDR1 SQVTM, CDR2 ANQGSEA. V dropped 4 bases and J dropped 4; count of bases not matched to a gene: 10. The CDR3 runs 15 residues.